Listed below are T cell receptor beta chains from one sample, sequenced in a study of T cells in Graves' hyperthyroidism and ophthalmopathy. TCRdb analysed the multiplex PCR reads with MiXCR anew, one entry per CDR3 protein. The profile shows 700,000 to 950,000 distinct CDR3 sequences, around 40% of them singletons. The sample taken for sequencing was blood. The receptors were gathered from a woman in her forties with Graves' hyperthyroidism. Both conserved end residues are part of each CDR3. Each record gives: V gene, clone size, J gene, D gene, CDR3 protein, CDR3 DNA. A D gene is named only where the DNA matches it firmly. Clone size is shown for a subset of rows, as once, few, many or a class of expanded clone.

>TRBV2|once|TRBJ2-1|NA
CASSSDGGEQFF
TGTGCCAGCAGCTCGGACGGGGGTGAGCAGTTCTTC
>TRBV11-2|few|TRBJ1-5|NA
CASSRGAVQPQHF
TGTGCCAGCAGCCGGGGGGCCGTACAGCCCCAGCATTTT
>TRBV10-3|NA|TRBJ2-7|NA
CAIHGTRSYEQYF
TGTGCCATCCACGGGACCCGCTCCTACGAGCAGTACTTC
>TRBV4-3|NA|TRBJ1-3|TRBD1
CASSQLSPGQGVGNTIYF
TGCGCCAGCAGCCAATTGTCGCCTGGACAGGGGGTTGGAAACACCATATATTTT
>TRBV2|many|TRBJ2-2|TRBD2
CASSEGGGHTGELFF
TGTGCCAGCAGTGAAGGCGGGGGGCACACCGGGGAGCTGTTTTTT
>TRBV5-1|NA|TRBJ1-2|TRBD1
CASSLSPGGSYGYTF
TGCGCCAGCAGCTTGTCCCCAGGGGGGAGCTATGGCTACACCTTC
>TRBV20-1|many|TRBJ2-5|NA
CSARDLRGSQETQYF
TGCAGTGCTAGAGACCTTAGGGGGTCCCAAGAGACCCAGTACTTC
>TRBV19|many|TRBJ1-1|TRBD1
CASTEQGGLGTEAFF
TGTGCCAGTACCGAACAGGGGGGGCTGGGAACTGAAGCTTTCTTT
>TRBV6-2/TRBV6-3|few|TRBJ2-7|TRBD1
CASSPPGQMPSEQYF
TGTGCCAGCAGCCCACCGGGACAGATGCCTTCCGAGCAGTACTTC
>TRBV20-1|NA|TRBJ2-2|TRBD2
CSASPTSGRAASGELFF
TGCAGTGCTTCCCCGACTAGCGGGAGGGCCGCTTCCGGGGAGCTGTTTTTT
>TRBV10-3|many|TRBJ1-6|NA
CAIGGMMGNSPLHF
TGTGCCATCGGGGGGATGATGGGGAATTCACCCCTCCACTTT
>TRBV7-9|NA|TRBJ2-5|TRBD1
CASSKQGTQETQYF
TGTGCCAGCAGCAAACAGGGGACCCAAGAGACCCAGTACTTC
>TRBV14|NA|TRBJ2-5|TRBD2
CASSHDLRGVLQETQYF
TGTGCCAGCAGCCACGATCTCCGGGGGGTCCTCCAAGAGACCCAGTACTTC
>TRBV7-9|NA|TRBJ1-2|NA
CASSSPQGGRGYTF
TGTGCCAGCAGCTCACCACAGGGAGGCAGAGGCTACACCTTC
>TRBV4-1|NA|TRBJ1-1|NA
CASSQIHVPNTEAFF
TGTGCCAGCAGCCAAATCCATGTACCGAACACTGAAGCTTTCTTT
>TRBV6-6|NA|TRBJ2-7|TRBD2
CAIRAGVIYEQYF
TGTGCCATCAGGGCGGGAGTAATTTACGAGCAGTACTTC
>TRBV6-5|NA|TRBJ2-2|NA
CASRDSVNTGELFF
TGTGCCAGCAGAGACTCAGTGAACACCGGGGAGCTGTTTTTT
>TRBV7-9|once|TRBJ2-1|NA
CASSVNSREQFF
TGTGCCAGCAGCGTAAACTCGCGGGAGCAGTTCTTC
>TRBV10-3|many|TRBJ1-5|NA
CAISDGRDNQPQHF
TGTGCCATCAGTGATGGTAGGGACAATCAGCCCCAGCATTTT
>TRBV5-5|many|TRBJ2-7|NA
CASSFRPVEQYF
TGTGCCAGCAGCTTTCGTCCCGTTGAGCAGTACTTC
>TRBV19|NA|TRBJ2-2|NA
CASTLFSTGTGELFF
TGTGCCAGTACATTATTTTCTACAGGCACCGGGGAGCTGTTTTTT
>TRBV10-1|many|TRBJ2-7|NA
CASSDSVSSYEQYF
TGCGCCAGCAGTGATTCAGTCAGCTCCTACGAGCAGTACTTC
>TRBV29-1|many|TRBJ2-2|NA
CSVPGTNTGELFF
TGCAGCGTCCCCGGTACGAACACCGGGGAGCTGTTTTTT
>TRBV10-3|few|TRBJ1-4|NA
CAISQQVPNEKLFF
TGTGCCATCAGTCAACAGGTCCCTAATGAAAAACTGTTTTTT
>TRBV30|NA|TRBJ2-7|NA
CAWSGGTYEQYF
TGTGCCTGGAGTGGAGGAACCTACGAGCAGTACTTC
>TRBV10-2|NA|TRBJ2-2|TRBD1
CASSQGLTGTGTEAGELFF
TGCGCCAGCAGCCAGGGCCTAACCGGGACAGGGACTGAAGCCGGGGAGCTGTTTTTT
>TRBV25-1|NA|TRBJ2-3|NA
CASSFKGLEVVDTQYF
TGTGCCAGCAGTTTCAAAGGACTCGAGGTTGTGGATACGCAGTATTTT
>TRBV5-1|NA|TRBJ1-2|NA
CASSLSLQGFGGYTF
TGCGCCAGCAGCCTATCACTACAGGGTTTTGGAGGCTACACCTTC
>TRBV19|many|TRBJ1-5|NA
CASSMAGLQPQHF
TGTGCCAGTAGTATGGCAGGGTTACAGCCCCAGCATTTT
>TRBV5-4|NA|TRBJ2-3|TRBD2
CASSQHGLAGDTDTQYF
TGCGCCAGCAGCCAACACGGACTAGCGGGGGATACAGATACGCAGTATTTT
>TRBV25-1|once|TRBJ2-3|TRBD2
CASSEPTSGRAGTQYF
TGTGCCAGCAGTGAACCCACGAGCGGGAGGGCCGGTACGCAGTATTTT
>TRBV19|many|TRBJ1-5|TRBD1
CASQKGQGRYNQPQHF
TGTGCCAGTCAGAAGGGACAGGGGCGATACAATCAGCCCCAGCATTTT
>TRBV6-5|NA|TRBJ1-3|NA
CASSYGGSWSGNTIYF
TGTGCCAGCAGTTACGGGGGAAGTTGGTCTGGAAACACCATATATTTT
>TRBV29-1|NA|TRBJ1-2|NA
CSGSLGRDGYTF
TGCAGCGGCAGTCTCGGACGGGATGGCTACACCTTC
>TRBV11-2|many|TRBJ1-6|NA
CASSTTTMDGYNSPLHF
TGTGCCAGCAGCACAACCACCATGGACGGTTATAATTCACCCCTCCACTTT
>TRBV24-1|many|TRBJ2-5|TRBD1
CATNPGTGVETQYF
TGTGCCACCAACCCCGGGACAGGGGTTGAGACCCAGTACTTC
>TRBV11-2|many|TRBJ1-2|NA
CASSSNRVLLYGYTF
TGTGCCAGCAGCTCAAACAGGGTCCTGCTGTATGGCTACACCTTC
>TRBV12-3/TRBV12-4|NA|TRBJ1-5|NA
CASSKYTAEPQHF
TGTGCCAGCAGCAAATATACCGCGGAGCCCCAGCATTTT
>TRBV12-3/TRBV12-4|NA|TRBJ2-7|NA
CASSRPGLAQGSYEQYF
TGTGCCAGCAGCCGCCCGGGACTCGCTCAAGGAAGTTACGAGCAGTACTTC
>TRBV6-5|few|TRBJ2-7|TRBD1
CASSIGPGGEQYF
TGTGCCAGCAGTATCGGCCCAGGGGGCGAGCAGTACTTC
>TRBV6-5|many|TRBJ2-5|NA
CASSYSILGETQYF
TGTGCCAGCAGTTACAGTATCCTTGGGGAGACCCAGTACTTC